The clone carrying this TCR beta chain appeared many times. Its matching antigen is unknown. TCR beta VDJ and CDR3 profiles were obtained from a genomic DNA template. From the reads, TCRdb called clonotypes with MiXCR, one entry per CDR3 protein. The sample contains roughly 290,000 distinct CDR3 sequences, under 65% of which appear only once. This specimen comes from a study of CD8+CD57+ T cells in acquired aplastic anemia. General study results and limits: Overlapping CD8+ CDR3 repertoires of patients and controls contained about 27 shared sequences.

All sequencing subjects had displayed CD8+CD57+ cell expansion on flow cytometry. This receptor was obtained from a human donor with aplastic anemia. The sample comprised sorted CD4+, CD8+, or CD8+CD57+ T cells (not recorded which) from PBMCs.

The chain's CDR3 is CASSSYRGAATDTQYF. The CDR3 DNA reads TGTGCCAGCAGCTCATACAGGGGTGCAGCGACAGATACGCAGTATTTT. J is TRBJ2-3 and V is TRBV5-8; the match to TRBD1 covers 7 bases. Germline V lookup: CDR1 SGHTS, CDR2 YDEGEE. The CDR3 runs 16 residues. With V trimmed by 3 bases and J by 3 bases, 10 bases remained unmatched.